A single T cell receptor beta chain is shown here with its context. Its antigen remains unidentified. The germline CDR1 and CDR2 sequences are SGHVS and FQNEAQ. This CDR3 has 14 amino acids. Losses at the gene ends were 3 bases for V and 6 bases for J; bases not matched to a gene: 8. The record originates from a study of PD-L1 blockade in urothelial cancer. Study as a whole: Blood drawn 3 weeks (second dose) and 6 weeks after treatment start was analyzed.

Time point in this sample: pretreatment peripheral blood. The diagnosis in patients was locally advanced or metastatic urothelial carcinoma. Broader study findings: Tumor-associated blood clones were expanded more by durable-benefit patients at 3 weeks.

The table came from immunoSEQ multiplex PCR; TCRdb's copy has only in-frame clones and leaves some out. The table lists just under 50,000 clones, around 80% of them singletons. This material consisted of PBMCs, taken around atezolizumab (anti-PD-L1) treatment. The chain uses TRBV7-8 and TRBJ2-7; the match to TRBD1 covers 7 bases. This receptor was obtained from a man between 65 and 85 years old with urothelial cancer. In DNA form, the CDR3 reads TGTGCCAGCAGCTTCCGACAGGGTCAAGGCGAGCAGTACTTC. It codes for CASSFRQGQGEQYF.